This entry lists 13 T cell receptor beta chains sequenced from one sample in a study of T cells in Graves' hyperthyroidism and ophthalmopathy. Amplified regions were TCR beta CDR3 sequences from RNA transcripts. TCR CDR3 underwent first-round RT-PCR with the HTBI primer set. TCRdb called the multiplex PCR reads again in MiXCR, with one record for every CDR3 protein. The table includes about 620,000 distinct CDR3 sequences, 15% to 20% detected once. Sequenced input: blood. These receptor sequences come from a woman under 40 with Graves' hyperthyroidism.

This clonotype occurred a few times. The gene calls are TRBV7-8 and TRBJ1-5; 9 bases are shared with TRBD1. CDR1 and CDR2 from the germline V gene are SGHVS and FQNEAQ. The CDR3 spans 16 residues. V dropped 5 bases and J dropped 7; count of bases not matched to a gene: 12. The CDR3 spells CASSHRRTGASQPQHF. In DNA, the CDR3 is TGTGCCAGCAGCCACCGAAGGACAGGGGCTTCGCAGCCCCAGCATTTT.

This clonotype has just a few counts. The CDR3 loop is CASSRMGLAGVEQFF. The CDR3 DNA reads as TGTGCCAGCAGTAGAATGGGACTAGCGGGAGTTGAGCAGTTCTTC. The chain uses TRBV28 and TRBJ2-1; 14 bases map to TRBD2. The CDR3 totals 15 residues. The V gene's germline CDR1 is MDHEN and CDR2 SYDVKM. The junction had 6 bases not matched to a gene; V was cut back by 5 bases and J by 9 bases.

This clonotype has only a few counts. The CDR3, as DNA: TGTGCCAGCAGTTACTTCGGTAGCGGGAGGAGCACAGATACGCAGTATTTT. This sequence encodes CASSYFGSGRSTDTQYF. The V and J genes are TRBV6-2 or TRBV6-3 and TRBJ2-3, with 10 positions matching TRBD2. V dropped 1 base and J dropped 0; count of bases not matched to a gene: 4. Looked up from germline, CDR1 is MNHEY and CDR2 is SVGEGT. There are 17 residues in the CDR3.

V usage is TRBV20-1 and J usage is TRBJ1-6; a possible D gene is TRBD1 (5 bases). The CDR3 sequence is 13 residues long. Germline V gives CDR1 DFQATT, CDR2 SNEGSKA (reference sequence). Trimming stripped 8 bases from V and 7 bases from J, with 15 bases between. CDR3 sequence (DNA): TGCAGTTACAACCGGGACCCCAATTCACCCCTCCACTTT. Translated, it gives CSYNRDPNSPLHF.

This clonotype was observed a few times. This could be a read error, since a much larger clone is one nucleotide away. The chain couples TRBV11-2 to TRBJ1-1; 8 nucleotides match TRBD1. Per the germline V gene, CDR1 is SGHAT and CDR2 is FQNNGV. The CDR3 runs to 14 residues. CDR3 sequence (DNA): TGTGCCAGCAACCCCACAGGGGGGAACGCTGAAGCTTTCTTT. Protein product: CASNPTGGNAEAFF.

This clonotype was recorded many times. V gene TRBV7-2 combines with J gene TRBJ2-7, with 15 bases fitting TRBD2. The V gene end was trimmed by 2 bases and the J gene end by 2 bases; junction bases not matched to a gene: 19. This CDR3 comprises 22 residues. Germline CDR1 SGHTA, CDR2 FQGNSA. The CDR3 nucleotides read TGTGCCAGCAGCTTAAACCCCCCCTGGGGACTAGCGGGAGGTCTCTCTACCTACGAGCAGTACTTC. Its protein is CASSLNPPWGLAGGLSTYEQYF.

A note on this clonotype: Mismatch with germline at one junction end may stem from a read error. The chain has TRBV6-2 or TRBV6-3 and TRBJ2-7; D tentatively reads TRBD1 or TRBD2 (5 bases each). The germline V gene has CDR1 MNHEY and CDR2 SVGEGT. The CDR3 is 14 residues long. The CDR3 loop is CASSYSRGLYGQYF. CDR3 sequence (DNA): TGTGCCAGCAGTTATTCCCGGGGCCTCTACGGGCAGTACTTC.

The chain has TRBV12-3 or TRBV12-4 and TRBJ1-5, with TRBD1 as a possible D gene (5 bases). V was shortened by 5 bases and J by 5 bases, with 16 bases between the two germline ends. This CDR3 contains 15 residues. The CDR3 loop reads CASSPPSRADQPQHF. CDR3 nucleotides: TGTGCCAGCAGTCCTCCCTCCAGGGCGGATCAGCCCCAGCATTTT.

The sample holds a few counts of this clonotype. The chain employs TRBV7-9 and TRBJ2-5; the D gene is possibly TRBD2 (5 bases). This CDR3 has 18 amino acids. Per the germline V gene, CDR1 is SEHNR and CDR2 is FQNEAQ (reference sequence). The V end was cut by 2 bases, the J end by 2 bases, with 21 bases between. The CDR3 DNA sequence: TGTGCCAGCAGCTTATCGGCTCGGGGAGCGGAGACGCAAGAGACCCAGTACTTC. Protein: CASSLSARGAETQETQYF. Using reference TRBV7-9 and TRBJ2-5 for the parts outside the CDR3, the full variable domain is DTGVSQNPRHKITKRGQNVTFRCDPISEHNRLYWYRQTLGQGPEFLTYFQNEAQLEKSRLLSDRFSAERPKGSFSTLEIQRTEQGDSAMYLCASSLSARGAETQETQYFGPGTRLLVL.

V gene TRBV9 combines with J gene TRBJ2-7; perhaps TRBD2 as D (6 bases). The ends were cut back, 4 bases at V and 1 base at J, with 12 bases in the middle. This CDR3 spans 14 amino acids. Germline CDR1 SGDLS, CDR2 YYNGEE. This chain's CDR3 is CASSKTGASYEQYF. The CDR3, as DNA: TGTGCCAGCAGCAAAACGGGAGCGTCCTACGAGCAGTACTTC. The complete variable domain, with remaining parts taken from reference TRBV9 and TRBJ2-7, reads DSGVTQTPKHLITATGQRVTLRCSPRSGDLSVYWYQQSLDQGLQFLIQYYNGEERAKGNILERFSAQQFPDLHSELNLSSLELGDSALYFCASSKTGASYEQYFGPGTRLTVT.

The table lists this clonotype with a few counts. V and J are TRBV6-2 or TRBV6-3 and TRBJ1-2, with D possibly being TRBD1 (5 bases). The V end lost 10 bases, the J end lost 2 bases, and 11 bases lay between the germline ends. The CDR3 is made up of 12 amino acids. CDR1 and CDR2 from the germline V gene are MNHEY and SVGEGT. The CDR3 reads CATTEGNYGYTF. Written as DNA, the CDR3 is TGTGCCACTACAGAGGGGAACTATGGCTACACCTTC.

This clonotype was detected only a few times. The gene calls are TRBV7-2 and TRBJ1-6, with D possibly being TRBD1 (6 bases). Looked up from germline, CDR1 is SGHTA and CDR2 is FQGNSA. This CDR3 comprises 17 residues. V dropped 2 bases and J dropped 7 bases, with 18 bases sitting between them. The CDR3 spells CASSLNAPGAANSPLHF. The CDR3 region has the DNA TGTGCCAGCAGCTTAAACGCGCCGGGGGCAGCGAATTCACCCCTCCACTTT.

This clonotype came up a few times. A much larger clone differs by one base, so this may be a read error. The chain recombines TRBV6-2 or TRBV6-3 with TRBJ2-1; D remains ambiguous. Germline V CDR1 and CDR2: MNHEY, SVGEGT. The CDR3 sequence is 14 residues long. V lost 8 bases and J 6 bases, leaving 17 bases between the germline ends. CDR3 bases: TGTGCCAGCGCCGGACGGTCGGGCGTCAATGAGCAGTTCTTC. It translates to CASAGRSGVNEQFF.